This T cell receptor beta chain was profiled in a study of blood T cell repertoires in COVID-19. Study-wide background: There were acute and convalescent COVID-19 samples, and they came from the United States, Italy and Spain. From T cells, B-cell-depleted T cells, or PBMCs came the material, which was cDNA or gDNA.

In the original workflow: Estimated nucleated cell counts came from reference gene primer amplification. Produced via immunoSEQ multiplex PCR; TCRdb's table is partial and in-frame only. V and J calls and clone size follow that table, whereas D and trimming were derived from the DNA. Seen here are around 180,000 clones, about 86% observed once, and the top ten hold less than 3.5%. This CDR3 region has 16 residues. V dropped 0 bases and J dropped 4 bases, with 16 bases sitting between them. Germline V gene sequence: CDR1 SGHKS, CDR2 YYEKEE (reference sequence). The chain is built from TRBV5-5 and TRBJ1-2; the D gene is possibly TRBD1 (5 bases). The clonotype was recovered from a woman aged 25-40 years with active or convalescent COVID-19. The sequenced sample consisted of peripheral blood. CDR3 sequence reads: CASSLVRRAVGYGYTF. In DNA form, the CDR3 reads TGTGCCAGCAGCTTGGTACGCAGGGCAGTAGGCTATGGCTACACCTTC. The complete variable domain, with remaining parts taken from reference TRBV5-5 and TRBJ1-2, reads DAGVTQSPTHLIKTRGQQVTLRCSPISGHKSVSWYQQVLGQGPQFIFQYYEKEERGRGNFPDRFSARQFPNYSSELNVNALLLGDSALYLCASSLVRRAVGYGYTFGSGTRLTVV.